Following are 4 T cell receptor beta chains from one sample sequenced in a study of OX40 agonist ivuxolimab in advanced cancers. Only in-frame clones appear in the TCRdb table, and some are missing; sequencing was by immunoSEQ multiplex PCR. The table has 70,000 or so clones, 90% seen once; the top ten hold around 0.5%. The sequencing here drew on CD4+ or CD8+ T cells sorted from blood, taken in a trial of the OX40 agonist ivuxolimab. The receptors come from an adult with an advanced solid tumor such as melanoma, head and neck, liver or kidney cancer.

V gene TRBV7-3 combines with J gene TRBJ2-5; TRBD1 matches at 7 bases. Germline V CDR1 and CDR2: SGHTA, FQGTGA. V trimming: 8 bases; J trimming: 3 bases; junction bases outside the gene matches: 6. This CDR3 is built from 13 residues. The CDR3, as DNA: TGTGCCAGCGGGACAGAGATAAAAGAGACCCAGTACTTC. Residues: CASGTEIKETQYF.

V and J are TRBV19 and TRBJ2-2; D remains ambiguous. Looked up from germline, CDR1 is LNHDA and CDR2 is SQIVND (reference sequence). The CDR3 loop spans 14 amino acids. Trimming removed 2 bases at V and 6 bases at J, with 10 bases between. The CDR3 DNA reads as TGTGCCAGTAGTATACTAGATCGATCCGGGGAGCTGTTTTTT. The encoded protein is CASSILDRSGELFF. The variable domain in full, completed from reference TRBV19 and TRBJ2-2, reads DGGITQSPKYLFRKEGQNVTLSCEQNLNHDAMYWYRQDPGQGLRLIYYSQIVNDFQKGDIAEGYSVSREKKESFPLTVTSAQKNPTAFYLCASSILDRSGELFFGEGSRLTVL.

As concerns this clone: One end of the junction fails to match germline, which may point to a read error. The chain recombines TRBV11-1 with TRBJ2-7, with D possibly being TRBD2 (5 bases). The CDR3 runs to 14 residues. The germline V gene has CDR1 SGHAT and CDR2 FQDESV (reference sequence). As DNA, the CDR3 is TGTGCCAGCAGCTTAGGACCGACTGGGAGTGAGCAATACTTC. It encodes CASSLGPTGSEQYF.

This rearrangement joins TRBV7-2 to TRBJ2-3, with D uncertain. Trimming removed 1 base from V and 2 bases from J, with 10 bases in between. Germline V gene sequence: CDR1 SGHTA, CDR2 FQGNSA. The CDR3 runs to 15 residues. CDR3 residues: CASSLVAENTDTQYF. Written as DNA, the CDR3 is TGTGCCAGCAGCTTAGTTGCGGAGAACACAGATACGCAGTATTTT.